Reported below is one T cell receptor beta chain. Its antigen is currently unknown. This entry comes from a study of T cells in Graves' hyperthyroidism and ophthalmopathy. Points from the study as a whole: Blood also contained most expanded thyroid clonotypes above 0.001. A model built on 13 V-J features separated ophthalmopathy from stable hyperthyroidism.

Regions amplified from RNA transcripts were the TCR beta CDR3 regions. The HTBI set primed first-round TCR CDR3 RT-PCR. TCRdb re-analysed the multiplex PCR reads in MiXCR, keeping a single row per CDR3 protein. The sample holds 350,000 or so distinct CDR3 sequences, around a sixth seen once. This CDR3 comprises 13 residues. Between the trimmed V and J ends, which lost 8 bases and 2 bases, there was a span of 11 bases. The germline V gene encodes CDR1 ENHRY and CDR2 SYGVKD. Stability of Graves' hyperthyroidism was defined as absent ophthalmopathy progression within 18 months. The chain links TRBV10-3 to TRBJ2-3; weak D call: TRBD2 (6 bases). The receptor was isolated from a woman in her forties or fifties with Graves' hyperthyroidism. Sample: blood. Here the CDR3 reads CAILGGPTDTQYF. The CDR3 DNA follows: TGTGCCATCCTGGGGGGTCCCACAGATACGCAGTATTTT.